The entry below gives a single T cell receptor (beta chain) sequence along with its context. What it binds is not known. The data were taken from a study of T cell responses to AZD1222 COVID-19 vaccine. Study-level points and caveats: A rise in Spike-specific TCR breadth and depth followed two AZD1222 doses. Possibly, clonal diversity was underestimated; donors were largely white British and included more females. Baseline serology detected seropositivity in only six or seven AZD1222 recipients. Only after the peak T cell response were repertoires sampled.

The CDR3 covers 17 residues. Germline values: CDR1 MNHEY, CDR2 SMNVEV (reference sequence). V was clipped by 6 bases and J by 6 bases, with 24 bases between them. The table came from immunoSEQ multiplex PCR; TCRdb's copy has only in-frame clones and leaves some out. The top ten hold around 1.6% of the sample, which has about 110,000 clones, approximately 90% seen once. The TCR comes from an adult in good health. This specimen was peripheral blood, taken on day 0 of AZD1222 vaccination. The chain has TRBV27 and TRBJ2-1; TRBD1 is a possible D gene (6 bases). Here the CDR3 DNA reads TGTGCCAGCAGATTTTTTTATCAGGGCCAGGGGCCCAATGAGCAGTTCTTC. It yields the protein CASRFFYQGQGPNEQFF.